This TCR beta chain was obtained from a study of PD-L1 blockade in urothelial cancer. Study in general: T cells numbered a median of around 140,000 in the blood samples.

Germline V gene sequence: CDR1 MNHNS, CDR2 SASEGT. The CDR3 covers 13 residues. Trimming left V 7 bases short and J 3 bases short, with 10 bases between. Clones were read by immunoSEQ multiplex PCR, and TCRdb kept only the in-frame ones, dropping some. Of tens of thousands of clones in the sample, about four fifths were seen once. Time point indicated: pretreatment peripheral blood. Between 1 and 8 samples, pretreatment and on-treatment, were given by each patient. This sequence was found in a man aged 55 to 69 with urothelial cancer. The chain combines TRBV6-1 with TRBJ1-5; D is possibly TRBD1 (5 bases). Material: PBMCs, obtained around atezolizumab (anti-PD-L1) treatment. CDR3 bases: TGTGCCAGCAACTCAGGGTTCAATCAGCCCCAGCATTTT. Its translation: CASNSGFNQPQHF.